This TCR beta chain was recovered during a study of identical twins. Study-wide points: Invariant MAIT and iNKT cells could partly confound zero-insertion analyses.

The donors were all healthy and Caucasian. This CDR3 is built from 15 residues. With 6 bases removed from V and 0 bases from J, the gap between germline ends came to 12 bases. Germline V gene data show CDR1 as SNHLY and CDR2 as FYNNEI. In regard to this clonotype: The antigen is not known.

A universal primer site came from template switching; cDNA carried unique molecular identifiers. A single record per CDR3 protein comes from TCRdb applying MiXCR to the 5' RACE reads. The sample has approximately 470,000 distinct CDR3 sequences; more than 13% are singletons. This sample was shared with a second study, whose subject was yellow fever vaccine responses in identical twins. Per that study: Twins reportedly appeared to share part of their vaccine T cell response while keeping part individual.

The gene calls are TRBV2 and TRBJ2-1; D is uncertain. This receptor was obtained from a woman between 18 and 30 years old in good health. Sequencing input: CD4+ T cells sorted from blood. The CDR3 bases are TGTGCCAGCAGCTTTCGATCTAGCTCCTACAATGAGCAGTTCTTC. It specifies CASSFRSSSYNEQFF. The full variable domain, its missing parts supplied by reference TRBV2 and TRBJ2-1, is EPEVTQTPSHQVTQMGQEVILRCVPISNHLYFYWYRQILGQKVEFLVSFYNNEISEKSEIFDDQFSVERPDGSNFTLKIRSTKLEDSAMYFCASSFRSSSYNEQFFGPGTRLTVL.